This T cell receptor (beta chain) stems from a study of cytomegalovirus exposure and HLA in healthy donors. Study-level findings and limits: Looking again later, the authors saw that most CMV-associated TCR beta chains seemed HLA-restricted.

Between the trimmed V and J ends, which lost 3 bases and 7 bases, there was a span of 11 bases. CDR1 and CDR2 from the germline V gene are SGDLS and YYNGEE. The CDR3 spans 13 residues. Turning to this clone: Its antigen remains unknown.

Amplification used 60 Vbeta primers and 13 Jbeta primers. In the original processing: In a later analysis, the count reached about 80 million unique TCR beta chains, with around 10 million shared. Sequenced by immunoSEQ multiplex PCR; TCRdb stores in-frame clones only, minus some. D and trimming were read from the DNA, whereas the V and J calls and clone size are those reported in that table. The sample contains 150,000 to 200,000 clones, around three quarters of which appear only once. The receptor's source is a man aged 35-49 years in good health and CMV-seronegative. The sequencing input was PBMCs. The V and J genes are TRBV9 and TRBJ2-4, with D tentatively TRBD2 (6 bases). In DNA, the CDR3 is TGTGCCAGCAGCGCAGGACTATTTAACATTCAGTACTTC. Amino acid sequence: CASSAGLFNIQYF.